This paragraph covers one TCR beta chain sequence. This sample is part of a study of cytomegalovirus exposure and HLA in healthy donors. Germline values: CDR1 MRHNA, CDR2 SNTAGT. The CDR3 is 15 amino acids. The V gene end was trimmed by 2 bases and the J gene end by 9 bases; junction bases not matched to a gene: 10. PCR amplification relied on 60 Vbeta primers (plus 13 Jbeta primers). Generated by immunoSEQ multiplex PCR, the TCRdb table keeps only in-frame clones and is missing some. Of about 100,000 clones in the sample, around three quarters were seen once. The receptor comes from a male donor in good health and CMV-seronegative. The rearrangement joins TRBV6-4 to TRBJ2-1; 7 nucleotides align to TRBD1. The source material was PBMCs. The CDR3 here is CASSDGGRGNGEQFF. The CDR3 region has the DNA TGTGCCAGCAGTGACGGGGGCAGGGGGAACGGTGAGCAGTTCTTC.